This TCR beta chain derives from a study of CD8 T cells in ankylosing spondylitis. V lost 9 bases and J 4 bases, leaving 19 bases between the germline ends. Looked up from germline, CDR1 is ENHRY and CDR2 is SYGVKD. The CDR3 totals 15 residues. Study results and limitations: What seemed typical of ankylosing spondylitis blood was a TCR beta motif built from about eight highly homologous variants.

In its sample, this clonotype was seen a few times. Its antigen is still unknown. TCRdb independently ran MiXCR on the 5' RACE reads; one entry per CDR3 protein. The data hold about 200,000 distinct CDR3 sequences, with more than 5.5% observed a single time. This TCR derives from a male donor with ankylosing spondylitis. The chain has TRBV10-3 and TRBJ1-3; weak D call: TRBD1 (6 bases). The sequenced sample was blood, either unsorted or a sorted T cell fraction (not recorded which). The CDR3 region has the DNA TGTGCCATGCTGGTTGGGGGCGCGGAAGGAAACACCATATATTTT. Protein: CAMLVGGAEGNTIYF.